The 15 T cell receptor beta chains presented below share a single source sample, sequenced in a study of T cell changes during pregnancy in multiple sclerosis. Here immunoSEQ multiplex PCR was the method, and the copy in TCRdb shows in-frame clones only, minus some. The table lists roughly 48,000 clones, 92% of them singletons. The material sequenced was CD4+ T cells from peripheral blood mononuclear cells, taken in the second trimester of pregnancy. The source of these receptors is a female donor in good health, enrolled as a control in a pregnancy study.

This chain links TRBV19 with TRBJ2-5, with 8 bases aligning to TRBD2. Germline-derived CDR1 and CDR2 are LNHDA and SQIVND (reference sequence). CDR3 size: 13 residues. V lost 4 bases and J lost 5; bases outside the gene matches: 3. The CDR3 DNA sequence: TGTGCCAGTAGTAGGACTAGCTACGAGACCCAGTACTTC. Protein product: CASSRTSYETQYF. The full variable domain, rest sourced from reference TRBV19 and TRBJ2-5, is DGGITQSPKYLFRKEGQNVTLSCEQNLNHDAMYWYRQDPGQGLRLIYYSQIVNDFQKGDIAEGYSVSREKKESFPLTVTSAQKNPTAFYLCASSRTSYETQYFGPGTRLLVL.

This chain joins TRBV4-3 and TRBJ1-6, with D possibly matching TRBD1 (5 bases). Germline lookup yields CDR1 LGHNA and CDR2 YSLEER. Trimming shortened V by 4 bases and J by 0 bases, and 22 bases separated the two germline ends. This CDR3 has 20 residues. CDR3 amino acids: CASSPPARQLLSSYNSPLHF. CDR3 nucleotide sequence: TGCGCCAGCAGCCCACCCGCCCGACAGCTCCTTAGCTCCTATAATTCACCCCTCCACTTT.

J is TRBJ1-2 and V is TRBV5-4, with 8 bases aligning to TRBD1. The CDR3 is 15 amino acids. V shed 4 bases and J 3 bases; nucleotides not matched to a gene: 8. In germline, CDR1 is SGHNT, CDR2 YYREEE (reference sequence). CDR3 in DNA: TGTGCCAGCAGCCGACAGGGGCGGTTTGACTATGGCTACACCTTC. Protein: CASSRQGRFDYGYTF. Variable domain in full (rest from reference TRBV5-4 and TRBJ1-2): ETGVTQSPTHLIKTRGQQVTLRCSSQSGHNTVSWYQQALGQGPQFIFQYYREEENGRGNFPPRFSGLQFPNYSSELNVNALELDDSALYLCASSRQGRFDYGYTFGSGTRLTVV.

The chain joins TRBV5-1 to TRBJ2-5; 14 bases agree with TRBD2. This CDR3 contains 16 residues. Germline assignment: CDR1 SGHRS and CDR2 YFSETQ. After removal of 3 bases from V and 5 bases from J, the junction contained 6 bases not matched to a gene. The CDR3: CASSWGLAGEVETQYF. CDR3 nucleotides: TGCGCCAGCAGCTGGGGACTAGCGGGGGAGGTGGAGACCCAGTACTTC.

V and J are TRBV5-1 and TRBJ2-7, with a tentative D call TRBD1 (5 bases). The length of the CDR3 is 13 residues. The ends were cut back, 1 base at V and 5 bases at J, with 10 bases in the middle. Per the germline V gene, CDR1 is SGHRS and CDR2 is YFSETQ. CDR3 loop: CASSLRGAHEQYF. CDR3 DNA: TGCGCCAGCAGCTTGAGGGGTGCCCACGAGCAGTACTTC.

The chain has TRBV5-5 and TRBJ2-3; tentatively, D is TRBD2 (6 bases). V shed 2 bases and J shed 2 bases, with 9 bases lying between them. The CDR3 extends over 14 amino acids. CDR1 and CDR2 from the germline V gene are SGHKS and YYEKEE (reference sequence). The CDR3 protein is CASSLTGDTDTQYF. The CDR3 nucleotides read TGTGCCAGCAGCTTAACGGGGGACACAGATACGCAGTATTTT.

In nucleotides, the CDR3 is TGTGCCTGGAGTGTGGGGACAGGGCACACCGGGGAGCTGTTTTTT. This encodes CAWSVGTGHTGELFF. The rearrangement links TRBV30 to TRBJ2-2; TRBD1 matches 9 bases. V lost 0 bases, J lost 3 bases, and 2 bases stayed unmatched. This CDR3 has 15 residues. The germline V gene has CDR1 GTSNPN and CDR2 SVGIG (reference sequence).

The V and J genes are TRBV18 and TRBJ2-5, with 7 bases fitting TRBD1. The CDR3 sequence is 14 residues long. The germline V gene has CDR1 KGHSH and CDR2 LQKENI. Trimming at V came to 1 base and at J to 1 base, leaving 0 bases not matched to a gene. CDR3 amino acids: CASSPQGAQETQYF. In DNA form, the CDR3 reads TGTGCCAGCTCACCACAGGGGGCCCAAGAGACCCAGTACTTC.

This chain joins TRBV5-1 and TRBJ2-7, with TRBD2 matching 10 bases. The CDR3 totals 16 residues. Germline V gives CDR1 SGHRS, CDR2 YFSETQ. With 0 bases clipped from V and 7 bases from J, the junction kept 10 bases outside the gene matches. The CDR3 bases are TGCGCCAGCAGCTTGGGCATAGCGGGAGGACTTTATGAGCAGTACTTC. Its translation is CASSLGIAGGLYEQYF.

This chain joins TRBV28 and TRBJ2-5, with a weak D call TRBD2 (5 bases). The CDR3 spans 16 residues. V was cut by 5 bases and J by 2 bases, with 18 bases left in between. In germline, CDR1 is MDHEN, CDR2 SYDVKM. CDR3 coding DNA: TGTGCCAGCAGTCCCCCCTTGATAGCGCGTCAAGAGACCCAGTACTTC. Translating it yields CASSPPLIARQETQYF.

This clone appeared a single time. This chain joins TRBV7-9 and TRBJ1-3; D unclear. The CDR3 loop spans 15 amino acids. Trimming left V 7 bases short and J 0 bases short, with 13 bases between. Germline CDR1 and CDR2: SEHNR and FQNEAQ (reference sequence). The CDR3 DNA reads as TGTGCCAGCATCCGCCTCAGGTCCTCTGGAAACACCATATATTTT. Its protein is CASIRLRSSGNTIYF. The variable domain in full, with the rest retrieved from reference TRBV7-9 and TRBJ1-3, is DTGVSQNPRHKITKRGQNVTFRCDPISEHNRLYWYRQTLGQGPEFLTYFQNEAQLEKSRLLSDRFSAERPKGSFSTLEIQRTEQGDSAMYLCASIRLRSSGNTIYFGEGSWLTVV.

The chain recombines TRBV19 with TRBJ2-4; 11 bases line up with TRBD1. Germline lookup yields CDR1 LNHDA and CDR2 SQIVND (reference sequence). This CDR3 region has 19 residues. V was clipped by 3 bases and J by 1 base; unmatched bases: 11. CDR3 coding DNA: TGTGCCAGTAGTATTTGGGGGACAGGGGGTGGTTCGGCCAAAAACATTCAGTACTTC. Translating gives CASSIWGTGGGSAKNIQYF.

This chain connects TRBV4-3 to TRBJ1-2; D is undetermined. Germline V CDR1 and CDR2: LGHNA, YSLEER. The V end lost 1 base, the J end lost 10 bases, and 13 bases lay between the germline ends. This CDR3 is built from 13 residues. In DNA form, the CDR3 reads TGCGCCAGCAGCCAAGGGGCGCGGGCTGCCTACACCTTC. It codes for CASSQGARAAYTF.

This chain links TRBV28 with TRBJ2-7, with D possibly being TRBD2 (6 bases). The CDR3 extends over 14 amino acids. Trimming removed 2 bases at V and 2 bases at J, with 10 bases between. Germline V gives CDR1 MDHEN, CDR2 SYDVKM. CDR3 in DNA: TGTGCCAGCAGTTTACGCGGGACTCCCTACGAGCAGTACTTC. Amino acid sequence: CASSLRGTPYEQYF.

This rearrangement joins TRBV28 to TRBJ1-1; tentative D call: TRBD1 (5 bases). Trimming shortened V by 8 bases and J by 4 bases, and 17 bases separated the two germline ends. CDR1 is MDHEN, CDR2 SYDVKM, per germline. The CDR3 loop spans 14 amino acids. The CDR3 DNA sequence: TGTGCCAGCCTGGGGGGAAGGGTGAGCACTGAAGCTTTCTTT. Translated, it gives CASLGGRVSTEAFF. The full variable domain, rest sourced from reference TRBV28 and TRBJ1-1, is DVKVTQSSRYLVKRTGEKVFLECVQDMDHENMFWYRQDPGLGLRLIYFSYDVKMKEKGDIPEGYSVSREKKERFSLILESASTNQTSMYLCASLGGRVSTEAFFGQGTRLTVV.